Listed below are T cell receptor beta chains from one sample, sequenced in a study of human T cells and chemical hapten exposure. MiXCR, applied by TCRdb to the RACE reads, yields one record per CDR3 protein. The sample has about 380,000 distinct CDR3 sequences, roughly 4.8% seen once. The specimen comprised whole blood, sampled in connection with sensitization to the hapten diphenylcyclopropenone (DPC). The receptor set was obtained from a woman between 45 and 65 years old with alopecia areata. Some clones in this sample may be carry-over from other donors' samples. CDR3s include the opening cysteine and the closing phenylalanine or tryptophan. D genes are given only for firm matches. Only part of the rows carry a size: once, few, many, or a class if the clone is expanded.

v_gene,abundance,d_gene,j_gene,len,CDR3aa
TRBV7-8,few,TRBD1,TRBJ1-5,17,CASSFHGRDRVDQPQHF
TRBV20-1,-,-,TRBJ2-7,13,CSARETDSYEQYF
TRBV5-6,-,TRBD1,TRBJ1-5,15,CASSATGFLGEPQHF
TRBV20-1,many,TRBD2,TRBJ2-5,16,CSARRTSGIGRETQYF
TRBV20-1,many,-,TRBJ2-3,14,CSAIQGSAGDTQYF
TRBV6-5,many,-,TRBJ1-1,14,CASSYDLLNTEAFF
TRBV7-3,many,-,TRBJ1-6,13,CASSFKDGGALHF
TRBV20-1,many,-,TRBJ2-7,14,CSARTEWHAYEQYF
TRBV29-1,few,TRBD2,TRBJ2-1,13,CSVGTSGLQQQFF
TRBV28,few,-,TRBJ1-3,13,CASTGGHGNTIYF
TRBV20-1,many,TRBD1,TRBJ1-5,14,CSATGGGGNQPQHF
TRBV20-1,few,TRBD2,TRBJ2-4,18,CSARAPGLAGVNKNIQYF
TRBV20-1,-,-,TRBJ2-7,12,CSVTGGPYEQYF
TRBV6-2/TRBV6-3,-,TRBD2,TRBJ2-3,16,CASSSGTSGDTDTQYF
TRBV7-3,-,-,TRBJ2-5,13,CASSLWSEETQYF
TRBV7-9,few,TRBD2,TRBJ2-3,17,CASSSRTSGIGTDTQYF
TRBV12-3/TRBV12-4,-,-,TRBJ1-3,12,CASRWTGNTIYF
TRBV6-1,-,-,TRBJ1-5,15,CASSEGTRSNQPQHF
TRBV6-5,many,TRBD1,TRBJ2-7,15,CASSYSTGEVSEQYF
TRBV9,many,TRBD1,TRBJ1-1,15,CASSIQGGLDTEAFF
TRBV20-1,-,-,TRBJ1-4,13,CSAPSGVREKLFF
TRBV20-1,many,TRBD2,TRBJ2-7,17,CSASSRVSSGKLYEQYF
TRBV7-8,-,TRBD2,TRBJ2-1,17,CASTRMGAGFSYNEQFF
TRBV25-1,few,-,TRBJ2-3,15,CASSESVQGPDTQYF
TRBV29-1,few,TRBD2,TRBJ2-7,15,CSVELWTSGNYEQYF
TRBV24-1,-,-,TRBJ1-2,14,CATSEPPRSYGYTF
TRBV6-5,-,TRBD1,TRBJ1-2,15,CANSRTGGVLYGYTF
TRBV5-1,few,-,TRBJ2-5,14,CASSFPGSGETQYF
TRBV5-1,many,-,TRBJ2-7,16,CASRRSSTGPVDEQYF
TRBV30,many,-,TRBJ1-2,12,CAWSPDAYGYTF
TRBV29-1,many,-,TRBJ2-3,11,CSAGTTDTQYF
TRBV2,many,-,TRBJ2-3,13,CASSEVGADTQYF
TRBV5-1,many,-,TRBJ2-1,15,CASSLATGGLDEQFF
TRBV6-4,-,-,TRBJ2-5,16,CASLRGVSFRRETQYF
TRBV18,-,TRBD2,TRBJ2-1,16,CASSPRTSGVNNEQFF
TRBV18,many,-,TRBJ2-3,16,CASSLLADSSTDTQYF
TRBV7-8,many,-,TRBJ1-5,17,CASSLREGDFGNQPQHF
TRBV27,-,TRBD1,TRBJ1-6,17,CASSSGQGTLPNSPLHF
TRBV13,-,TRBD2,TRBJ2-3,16,CASSTRLAGEGDTQYF
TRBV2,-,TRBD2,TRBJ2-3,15,CASSGLAGGPDTQYF
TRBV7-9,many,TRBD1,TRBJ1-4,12,CAIWTGPRELFF
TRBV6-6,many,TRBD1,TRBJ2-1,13,CASSGDRVDEQFF
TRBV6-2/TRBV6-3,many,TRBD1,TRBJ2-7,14,CASTQQGIAYEQYF
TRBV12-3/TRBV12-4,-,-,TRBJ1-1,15,CASRLGGGLNTEAFF
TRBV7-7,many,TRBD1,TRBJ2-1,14,CASSKDRGNDEQFF
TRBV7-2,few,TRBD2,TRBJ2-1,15,CASSLVIAGGTEQFF
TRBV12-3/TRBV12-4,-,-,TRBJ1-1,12,CASTIGTERAFF
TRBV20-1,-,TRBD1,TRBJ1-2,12,CSARTGWYGYTF